This entry lists 16 T cell receptor beta chains sequenced from one sample in a study of cytomegalovirus exposure and HLA in healthy donors. The PCR ran on 60 Vbeta and 13 Jbeta primers. Clones were read by immunoSEQ multiplex PCR, and TCRdb kept only the in-frame ones, dropping some. The sample yields 100,000 or so clones, roughly 83% seen once. What was sequenced was PBMCs. All receptors derive from a female donor in good health and CMV-seropositive.

This clone was seen a single time. J is TRBJ1-1 and V is TRBV27, with unresolved D. CDR1 and CDR2 from the germline V gene are MNHEY and SMNVEV (reference sequence). The CDR3 covers 13 residues. Trimming removed 6 bases at V and 1 base at J, with 9 bases between. CDR3 residues: CASRPRGNTEAFF. In DNA form, the CDR3 reads TGTGCCAGCAGGCCAAGAGGGAACACTGAAGCTTTCTTT.

This clone was counted a single time. The chain recombines TRBV16 with TRBJ1-4, with TRBD1 identical over 9 bases. Germline V gene sequence: CDR1 KGHSY, CDR2 FQNENV. With V trimmed by 5 bases and J by 5 bases, 6 bases remained unmatched. There are 15 residues in the CDR3. CDR3 DNA sequence: TGTGCCAGCAGCGGAGGGACAGGGACCAATGAAAAACTGTTTTTT. This translates into CASSGGTGTNEKLFF.

This chain links TRBV7-9 with TRBJ2-2; the D gene is possibly TRBD2 (5 bases). The germline CDR1 and CDR2 sequences are SEHNR and FQNEAQ (reference sequence). The CDR3 spans 15 residues. Trimming cost V 1 base and J 0 bases, with 6 bases left between them. The DNA of the CDR3 is TGTGCCAGCAGCTTAGTCGGGGCGAACACCGGGGAGCTGTTTTTT. It specifies CASSLVGANTGELFF.

This CDR3 reads CASSLDSLGKLFF. For the CDR3, the DNA is TGTGCCAGCAGCTTAGACAGTTTGGGAAAACTGTTTTTT. The chain has TRBV7-9 and TRBJ1-4, with D uncertain. V was pared by 1 base and J by 10 bases, with 10 bases between. The germline gives CDR1 SEHNR, CDR2 FQNEAQ (reference sequence). The CDR3 covers 13 residues.

This sequence joins TRBV7-9 and TRBJ1-2, with 10 bases matching TRBD1. Germline CDR1 is SEHNR and CDR2 is FQNEAQ (reference sequence). After removal of 4 bases from V and 6 bases from J, the junction contained 5 bases not matched to a gene. The CDR3 has 14 residues. This CDR3 is CASSSGQGRNGYTF. DNA for the CDR3: TGTGCCAGCAGCTCGGGACAGGGGAGGAATGGCTACACCTTC.

The V and J genes are TRBV14 and TRBJ2-2; TRBD2 matches at 9 bases. Unmatched junction bases numbered 15, after V lost 4 bases and J lost 6 bases. CDR3 length equals 18 residues. Looked up from germline, CDR1 is SGHDN and CDR2 is FVKESK. The CDR3 nucleotides are TGTGCCAGCAGCCCCCAAGCCGTGCTAGCGGGGATCCCCGGGGAGCTGTTTTTT. As protein: CASSPQAVLAGIPGELFF.

The chain is built from TRBV5-1 and TRBJ1-1, with a tentative D call TRBD1 (5 bases). V was trimmed by 0 bases and J by 3 bases, leaving 9 bases between them. CDR3 length: 14 amino acids. The germline gives CDR1 SGHRS, CDR2 YFSETQ. CDR3 DNA sequence: TGCGCCAGCAGCTTGGGACAGCAGCACACTGAAGCTTTCTTT. Translation gives CASSLGQQHTEAFF.

The V call is TRBV11-2, the J call TRBJ2-1; 14 bases are a match to TRBD2. Looked up from germline, CDR1 is SGHAT and CDR2 is FQNNGV. V shed 5 bases and J 8 bases; nucleotides not matched to a gene: 8. The CDR3 is made up of 16 amino acids. The CDR3 loop is CASSRRLAGGPHEQFF. The CDR3 region has the DNA TGTGCCAGCAGCCGGAGACTAGCGGGAGGGCCTCATGAGCAGTTCTTC.

CDR3 region: CASSLGGLAGLYNEQFF. DNA of the CDR3: TGTGCCAGCAGCCTGGGAGGACTAGCGGGACTTTACAATGAGCAGTTCTTC. The J gene is TRBJ2-1, the V gene TRBV7-9; TRBD2 agrees at 12 bases. CDR1 is SEHNR, CDR2 FQNEAQ, per germline (reference sequence). V trimming: 5 bases; J trimming: 4 bases; junction bases outside the gene matches: 9. The CDR3 runs to 17 residues.

This sequence joins TRBV19 and TRBJ2-7, with 9 nucleotides matching TRBD1. The CDR3 is 15 amino acids. CDR1 is LNHDA and CDR2 is SQIVND in the germline V gene (reference sequence). V shed 10 bases, J shed 1 base, and the junction held 11 bases outside the gene matches. The CDR3, as DNA: TGTGCCACCGGGCCAGGGACAGGGTGGTCCTACGAGCAGTACTTC. This codes for CATGPGTGWSYEQYF.

The gene calls are TRBV7-2 and TRBJ2-5, with 10 bases fitting TRBD2. After removal of 1 base from V and 2 bases from J, the junction contained 10 bases not matched to a gene. Germline CDR1 and CDR2: SGHTA and FQGNSA. This CDR3 comprises 18 residues. The CDR3 protein is CASSLVSSGRLVQETQYF. DNA for the CDR3: TGTGCCAGCAGCTTAGTATCTAGCGGGAGATTGGTTCAAGAGACCCAGTACTTC.

V gene TRBV18 combines with J gene TRBJ1-5, with D perhaps TRBD1 (6 bases). This CDR3 spans 15 amino acids. Trimming left V 3 bases short and J 0 bases short, with 9 bases between. CDR1 is KGHSH and CDR2 is LQKENI in the germline V gene. CDR3 protein: CASSPGQNSNQPQHF. Written as DNA, the CDR3 is TGTGCCAGCTCACCCGGACAGAATAGCAATCAGCCCCAGCATTTT.

A remark on this clone: The junction and the germline gene differ at one end; a read error may be behind it. The rearrangement joins TRBV7-9 to TRBJ1-5; 7 bases agree with TRBD1. The germline V gene encodes CDR1 SEHNR and CDR2 FQNEAQ (reference sequence). The CDR3 spans 13 residues. CDR3 sequence (DNA): TGTTCCAGCAGCATGAAAACAGGGGCCCCCGTGGATTTT. Protein sequence: CSSSMKTGAPVDF.

The rearrangement uses TRBV29-1 and TRBJ2-1; 8 bases are shared with TRBD2. The junction had 10 bases not matched to a gene; V was cut back by 3 bases and J by 6 bases. The CDR3 consists of 15 residues. Germline assignment: CDR1 SQVTM and CDR2 ANQGSEA. The CDR3 sequence: CSVEGGREGFNEQFF. The CDR3, as DNA: TGCAGCGTTGAGGGGGGACGGGAGGGATTCAATGAGCAGTTCTTC.

V and J are TRBV19 and TRBJ2-7; D gene unclear. V lost 5 bases and J lost 2, with 4 bases in between. This CDR3 spans 11 amino acids. Germline V lookup: CDR1 LNHDA, CDR2 SQIVND (reference sequence). The CDR3 protein is CASSSAYEQYF. CDR3 sequence (DNA): TGTGCCAGTAGTTCCGCCTACGAGCAGTACTTC.

This clone was seen only once. This chain uses TRBV7-9 with TRBJ1-3, with TRBD1 matching over 9 bases. CDR3 length: 16 residues. Germline loops: CDR1 SEHNR, CDR2 FQNEAQ (reference sequence). The junction had 7 bases not matched to a gene; V was cut back by 3 bases and J by 4 bases. The CDR3 coding sequence is TGTGCCAGCAGCTTGGAGGGACAGGGCGGCGGAAACACCATATATTTT. Protein sequence: CASSLEGQGGGNTIYF. Variable domain in full (rest from reference TRBV7-9 and TRBJ1-3): DTGVSQNPRHKITKRGQNVTFRCDPISEHNRLYWYRQTLGQGPEFLTYFQNEAQLEKSRLLSDRFSAERPKGSFSTLEIQRTEQGDSAMYLCASSLEGQGGGNTIYFGEGSWLTVV.